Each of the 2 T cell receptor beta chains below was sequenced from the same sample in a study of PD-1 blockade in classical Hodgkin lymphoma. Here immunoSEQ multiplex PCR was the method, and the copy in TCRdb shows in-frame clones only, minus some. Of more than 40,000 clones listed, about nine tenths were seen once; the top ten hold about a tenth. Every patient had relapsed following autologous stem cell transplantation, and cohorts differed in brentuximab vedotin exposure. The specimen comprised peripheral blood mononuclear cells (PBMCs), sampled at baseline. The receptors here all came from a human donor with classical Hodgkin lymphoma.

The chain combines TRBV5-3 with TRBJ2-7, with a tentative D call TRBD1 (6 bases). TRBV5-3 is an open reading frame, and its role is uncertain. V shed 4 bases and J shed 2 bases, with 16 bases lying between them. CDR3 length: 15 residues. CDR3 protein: CARSPGRQAAYEQYF. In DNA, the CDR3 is TGTGCCAGAAGCCCAGGACGACAGGCCGCCTACGAGCAGTACTTC.

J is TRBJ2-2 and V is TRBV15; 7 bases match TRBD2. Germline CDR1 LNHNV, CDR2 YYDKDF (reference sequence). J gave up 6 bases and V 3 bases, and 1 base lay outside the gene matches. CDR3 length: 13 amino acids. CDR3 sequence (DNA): TGTGCCACCAGCAGTCGGGGGGCCGGGGAGCTGTTTTTT. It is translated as CATSSRGAGELFF.